These T cell receptor beta chains were read from a single sample in a study of identifying expanded T cells in peripheral blood. TCRdb's copy holds only in-frame clones and misses some; the assay was immunoSEQ multiplex PCR. The profile shows approximately 85,000 clones, 84% of them singletons. The sample comprised blood. These receptors were taken from a person aged 18-70 years in good health. CDR3s include the opening cysteine and the closing phenylalanine or tryptophan. The D gene is left open where the match is weak. Part of the rows lack a size; the others show once, few, many or a class for expanded clones.

j_call | d_call | v_call | clone_size | cdr3_aa | cdr3_nt
TRBJ1-4 | NA | TRBV4-3 | NA | CASSGGQLDDEKLFF | TGCGCCAGCAGCGGCGGACAGCTAGACGATGAAAAACTGTTTTTT
TRBJ2-5 | NA | TRBV5-1 | NA | CASSLAPGKRGETQYF | TGCGCCAGCAGCTTGGCCCCCGGCAAGAGGGGCGAGACCCAGTACTTC
TRBJ1-3 | TRBD1 | TRBV5-1 | NA | CASSSDRIWGNTIYF | TGCGCCAGCAGCTCGGACAGGATTTGGGGAAACACCATATATTTT
TRBJ1-1 | NA | TRBV6-5 | NA | CASSQGRNTEAFF | TGTGCCAGCAGCCAGGGACGGAACACTGAAGCTTTCTTT
TRBJ2-7 | TRBD1 | TRBV30 | NA | CAWSTGTGDHEQYF | TGTGCCTGGAGTACCGGGACAGGGGACCACGAGCAGTACTTC
TRBJ2-3 | NA | TRBV6-4 | NA | CASSAQGGDTQYF | TGTGCCAGCAGTGCCCAGGGAGGTGATACGCAGTATTTT
TRBJ2-6 | NA | TRBV28 | NA | CASTSSSGANVLTF | TGTGCCAGCACAAGCAGCTCTGGGGCCAACGTCCTGACTTTC
TRBJ2-5 | NA | TRBV28 | NA | CASSFIGIQETQYF | TGTGCCAGCAGTTTTATAGGGATCCAAGAGACCCAGTACTTC
TRBJ1-1 | NA | TRBV6-6 | NA | CASSYSGAGLNTEAFF | TGTGCCAGCAGTTACTCGGGGGCCGGATTGAACACTGAAGCTTTCTTT
TRBJ2-7 | NA | TRBV7-2 | NA | CASSLFLYEGYEQYF | TGTGCCAGCAGCTTATTCTTATACGAGGGCTACGAGCAGTACTTC
TRBJ2-7 | NA | TRBV5-6 | NA | CASSLYEYEQYF | TGTGCCAGCAGCTTGTACGAATACGAGCAGTACTTC
TRBJ1-2 | TRBD1 | TRBV11-2 | NA | CASSPPLDRVGGYTF | TGTGCCAGCAGCCCACCCCTTGACAGGGTCGGTGGCTACACCTTC
TRBJ2-3 | TRBD1 | TRBV5-3 | NA | CARSILTGAITDTQYF | TGTGCCAGAAGCATTCTGACAGGGGCGATCACAGATACGCAGTATTTT
TRBJ2-1 | NA | TRBV30 | NA | CAWSTSFDEQFF | TGTGCCTGGAGTACCAGTTTTGATGAGCAGTTCTTC
TRBJ2-7 | NA | TRBV7-2 | NA | CASSLAPIATSYEQYF | TGTGCCAGCAGCTTAGCCCCAATAGCTACTTCCTACGAGCAGTACTTC
TRBJ1-4 | NA | TRBV5-6 | few | CASSLGGINEKLFF | TGTGCCAGCAGCTTAGGGGGAATTAATGAAAAACTGTTTTTT
TRBJ1-4 | NA | TRBV2 | NA | CAGQWATNEKLFF | TGTGCCGGGCAGTGGGCAACTAATGAAAAACTGTTTTTT
TRBJ1-2 | NA | TRBV19 | NA | CASSIDADIGVGGGSTF | NA
TRBJ1-4 | NA | TRBV28 | NA | CATGGGTVLEEKLFF | TGTGCCACGGGAGGAGGGACGGTGTTGGAGGAAAAACTGTTTTTT
TRBJ2-7 | NA | TRBV5-5 | NA | CASSLDRTYEQYF | TGTGCCAGCAGCTTGGACAGGACCTACGAGCAGTACTTC
TRBJ1-1 | TRBD1 | TRBV29-1 | NA | CSGRQGEWTEAFF | TGCAGCGGCCGACAGGGGGAGTGGACTGAAGCTTTCTTT
TRBJ1-2 | NA | TRBV28 | NA | CASSIPGLLGYGYTF | TGTGCCAGCAGTATCCCAGGGCTTTTGGGGTATGGCTACACCTTC